This entry describes one T cell receptor beta chain. Its antigen is not identified. PCR used 60 Vbeta primers and 13 Jbeta primers. Produced via immunoSEQ multiplex PCR; TCRdb's table is partial and in-frame only. The repertoire has around 170,000 clones, over 80% of them found once; the top ten carry approximately 1.4%. The sample comes from a study of cytomegalovirus exposure and HLA in healthy donors. Study-level results: Presence/absence analyses assumed roughly uniform sequencing depth across donors. V- and J-gene trimming of TCR beta was linked (in a later analysis) to a missense DCLRE1C variant.

V was shortened by 4 bases and J by 1 base, with 15 bases between the two germline ends. Germline values: CDR1 SGHAT, CDR2 FQNNGV. The CDR3 consists of 16 residues. This receptor was obtained from a middle-aged man in good health and CMV-seronegative. This chain uses TRBV11-2 with TRBJ2-3, with D possibly being TRBD2 (5 bases). The source material was PBMCs. In DNA form, the CDR3 reads TGTGCCAGCAGCTCGCGGGTGGGCCGAGGCACAGATACGCAGTATTTT. Encoded protein: CASSSRVGRGTDTQYF.